The rows below give T cell receptor beta chains drawn from one sample of a study of molecular identifiers for immune sequencing clone quantification. TCRdb ran MiXCR on the PCR reads and lists one entry per CDR3 protein. The sample consists of about 500,000 distinct CDR3 sequences, about 21% of them appearing once. Source material: naive CD8+ T cells from blood, with Jurkat cell RNA spiked in. These receptor sequences come from a human donor in good health. Some libraries in this study had Jurkat cell RNA spiked in. Each CDR3 is given with its conserved first and last residue. A D gene is named only where the DNA matches it firmly. Only some rows state a clone size, as once, few, many or a class for expanded clones.

d_call: .
clone_size: many
j_call: TRBJ1-6
v_call: TRBV7-9
cdr3_length: 13
cdr3_nt: TGTGCCAGCAGCTTAGTTGGGAGTTCACCCCTCCACTTT
cdr3_aa: CASSLVGSSPLHF

d_call: .
clone_size: .
j_call: TRBJ1-2
v_call: TRBV6-5
cdr3_length: 16
cdr3_nt: TGTGCCAGCAGTCTCAACCCTTCGTGGGCTAACTATGGCTACACCTTC
cdr3_aa: CASSLNPSWANYGYTF

d_call: TRBD1
clone_size: .
j_call: TRBJ2-2
v_call: TRBV27
cdr3_length: 15
cdr3_nt: TGTGCCAGCAGTCACGACAGGGGAGACACCGGGGAGCTGTTTTTT
cdr3_aa: CASSHDRGDTGELFF

d_call: TRBD1
clone_size: few
j_call: TRBJ1-1
v_call: TRBV12-5
cdr3_length: 15
cdr3_nt: TGTGCTAGTGATCAAACCCGGGGAGGGGGCCCTGAAGCTTTCTTT
cdr3_aa: CASDQTRGGGPEAFF

d_call: .
clone_size: .
j_call: TRBJ2-2
v_call: TRBV20-1
cdr3_length: 14
cdr3_nt: TGCAGTGCTAGTGGTGAACGGGACACCGGGGAGCTGTTTTTT
cdr3_aa: CSASGERDTGELFF

d_call: .
clone_size: few
j_call: TRBJ2-3
v_call: TRBV15
cdr3_length: 13
cdr3_nt: TGTGCCACCAGCTCTCTGACACCAGATACGCAGTATTTT
cdr3_aa: CATSSLTPDTQYF

d_call: .
clone_size: .
j_call: TRBJ2-7
v_call: TRBV4-1
cdr3_length: 13
cdr3_nt: TGCGCCAGCAGCCGCGGACGGGACTACGAGCAGTACTTC
cdr3_aa: CASSRGRDYEQYF

d_call: .
clone_size: few
j_call: TRBJ2-5
v_call: TRBV11-2
cdr3_length: 14
cdr3_nt: TGTGCCAGCAGAAATCAGGACTTCCAAGAGACCCAGTACTTC
cdr3_aa: CASRNQDFQETQYF

d_call: TRBD1
clone_size: many
j_call: TRBJ2-7
v_call: TRBV9
cdr3_length: 14
cdr3_nt: TGTGCCAGCAGCTTAGCCGACAGGGACTACGAGCAGTACTTC
cdr3_aa: CASSLADRDYEQYF

d_call: TRBD2
clone_size: .
j_call: TRBJ2-5
v_call: TRBV30
cdr3_length: 17
cdr3_nt: TGTGCCTGGGATGCCTCAGGTAGCGGGGGGTCGAAAGAGACCCAGTACTTC
cdr3_aa: CAWDASGSGGSKETQYF

d_call: .
clone_size: .
j_call: TRBJ2-3
v_call: TRBV20-1
cdr3_length: 13
cdr3_nt: TGCTCAGATCTAGGTCCCCAAGGGGATACGCAGTATTTT
cdr3_aa: CSDLGPQGDTQYF

d_call: .
clone_size: many
j_call: TRBJ2-5
v_call: TRBV4-1
cdr3_length: 15
cdr3_nt: TGCGCCAGCAGCCAAGATTGGGGCAGTGGAGAGACCCAGTACTTC
cdr3_aa: CASSQDWGSGETQYF

d_call: .
clone_size: many
j_call: TRBJ2-7
v_call: TRBV20-1
cdr3_length: 14
cdr3_nt: TGCAGTGCTAGAGATACAGGGACCTACTACGAGCAGTACTTC
cdr3_aa: CSARDTGTYYEQYF

d_call: .
clone_size: many
j_call: TRBJ1-2
v_call: TRBV29-1
cdr3_length: 13
cdr3_nt: TGCAGCGTAGAATCCGGGAAGAACTATGGCTACACCTTC
cdr3_aa: CSVESGKNYGYTF

d_call: .
clone_size: .
j_call: TRBJ1-4
v_call: TRBV28
cdr3_length: 16
cdr3_nt: TGTGCCAGCAGTTTTGTTGCTTCGGCGGCCGATGAAAAACTGTTTTTT
cdr3_aa: CASSFVASAADEKLFF

d_call: .
clone_size: few
j_call: TRBJ2-7
v_call: TRBV30
cdr3_length: 14
cdr3_nt: TGTGCCTGGGGGAGTGAAGTTAGCTCCTACGAGCAGTACTTC
cdr3_aa: CAWGSEVSSYEQYF

d_call: .
clone_size: few
j_call: TRBJ2-1
v_call: TRBV29-1
cdr3_length: 12
cdr3_nt: TGCAGCGTTGAATCCGCTGTCAATGAGCAGTTCTTC
cdr3_aa: CSVESAVNEQFF

d_call: TRBD1
clone_size: few
j_call: TRBJ1-1
v_call: TRBV30
cdr3_length: 14
cdr3_nt: TGTGCCTGGAGCAACACAGGGGGGGCAACTGAAGCTTTCTTT
cdr3_aa: CAWSNTGGATEAFF

d_call: .
clone_size: .
j_call: TRBJ2-6
v_call: TRBV13
cdr3_length: 13
cdr3_nt: TGTGCCAGCGAGGGTTTTGGGGCCAACGTCCTGACTTTC
cdr3_aa: CASEGFGANVLTF

d_call: TRBD1
clone_size: few
j_call: TRBJ2-7
v_call: TRBV6-6
cdr3_length: 13
cdr3_nt: TGTGCCAGCTTTGCAGGGGGTAACTACGAGCAGTACTTC
cdr3_aa: CASFAGGNYEQYF

d_call: TRBD1
clone_size: .
j_call: TRBJ2-7
v_call: TRBV28
cdr3_length: 12
cdr3_nt: TGTGCCAGTTGCCAGGGGGCTACCGAGCAGTACTTC
cdr3_aa: CASCQGATEQYF

d_call: .
clone_size: many
j_call: TRBJ2-3
v_call: TRBV24-1
cdr3_length: 13
cdr3_nt: TGTGCCACCAGTGGCGGGAGCACAGATACGCAGTATTTT
cdr3_aa: CATSGGSTDTQYF

d_call: .
clone_size: .
j_call: TRBJ1-3
v_call: TRBV27
cdr3_length: 14
cdr3_nt: TGTGCCAGCAGGGGTGCAGGCTCTGGAAACACCATATGTTTT
cdr3_aa: CASRGAGSGNTICF

d_call: .
clone_size: many
j_call: TRBJ1-5
v_call: TRBV14
cdr3_length: 13
cdr3_nt: TGTGCCAGCAGCCAAGAGATTGGGCAGCCCCAGCATTTT
cdr3_aa: CASSQEIGQPQHF

d_call: TRBD2
clone_size: few
j_call: TRBJ2-3
v_call: TRBV29-1
cdr3_length: 17
cdr3_nt: TGCAGCGTTGAAGACCCAGAGACTAGCGGGGGCCCAGATACGCAGTATTTT
cdr3_aa: CSVEDPETSGGPDTQYF

d_call: .
clone_size: many
j_call: TRBJ1-1
v_call: TRBV7-9
cdr3_length: 16
cdr3_nt: TGTGCCAGCAGCCCACCCCGGCTGCCAGGGGTCACTGAAGCTTTCTTT
cdr3_aa: CASSPPRLPGVTEAFF

d_call: .
clone_size: many
j_call: TRBJ1-4
v_call: TRBV2
cdr3_length: 11
cdr3_nt: TGTGCCATCCCGATGGGGGAAAAACTGTTTTTT
cdr3_aa: CAIPMGEKLFF